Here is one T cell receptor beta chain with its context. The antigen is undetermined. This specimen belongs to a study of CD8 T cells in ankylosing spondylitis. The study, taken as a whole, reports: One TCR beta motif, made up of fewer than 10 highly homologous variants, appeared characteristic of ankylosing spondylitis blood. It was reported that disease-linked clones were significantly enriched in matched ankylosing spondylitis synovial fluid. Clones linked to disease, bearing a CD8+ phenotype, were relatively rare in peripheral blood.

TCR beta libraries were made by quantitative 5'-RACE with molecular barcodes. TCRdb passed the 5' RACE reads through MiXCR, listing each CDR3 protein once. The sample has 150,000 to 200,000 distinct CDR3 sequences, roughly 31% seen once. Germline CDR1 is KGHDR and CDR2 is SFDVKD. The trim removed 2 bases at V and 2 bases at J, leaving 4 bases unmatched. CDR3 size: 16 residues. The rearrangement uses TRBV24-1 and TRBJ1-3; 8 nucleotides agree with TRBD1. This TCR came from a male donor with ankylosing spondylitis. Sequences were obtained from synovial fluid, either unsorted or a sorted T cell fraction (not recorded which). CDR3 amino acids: CATSDSGQGAGNTIYF. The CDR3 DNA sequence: TGTGCCACCAGTGATTCCGGACAGGGCGCTGGAAACACCATATATTTT.